A single sample is the source of the 14 T cell receptor beta chains below, sequenced in a study of beta chain features in type 1 diabetes. Overall study results and limits: Shorter TCRB CDR3s, moderately but significantly so, were found in Type 1 diabetes patients in all four CD4+ subsets.

These receptors are not linked to any known antigen. The study reverse transcribed the entire isolated RNA, so it sequenced expressed TCRB transcripts. Produced via immunoSEQ multiplex PCR; TCRdb's table is partial and in-frame only. The data hold roughly 350,000 clones, with around 10% observed a single time. The sequenced sample was central memory CD4+ T cells from blood. Receptor source: a man aged 25-45 years with type 1 diabetes.

The chain joins TRBV18 to TRBJ1-2; D not certain. The germline CDR1 and CDR2 sequences are KGHSH and LQKENI. This CDR3 has 15 amino acids. V was cut by 2 bases and J by 4 bases, with 14 bases left in between. The CDR3 is CASSPDRQSSYGYTF. CDR3 bases: TGTGCCAGCTCACCAGACCGACAAAGCAGCTATGGCTACACCTTC.

The chain employs TRBV10-3 and TRBJ1-4, with TRBD1 matching 8 bases. Trimming at V came to 4 bases and at J to 6 bases, leaving 4 bases not matched to a gene. This CDR3 region has 14 residues. CDR1 and CDR2 (germline): ENHRY, SYGVKD. The CDR3 bases are TGTGCCATCAGTGGGACAGGGTCTGATGAAAAACTGTTTTTT. Its protein is CAISGTGSDEKLFF.

The table lists this clone with a count of one. The chain recombines TRBV27 with TRBJ2-1; D gene ambiguous. Trimming stripped 0 bases from V and 3 bases from J, with 6 bases between. Germline V gives CDR1 MNHEY, CDR2 SMNVEV (reference sequence). The CDR3 is 14 amino acids. The CDR3 protein is CASSLSAHYNEQFF. The CDR3 region has the DNA TGTGCCAGCAGTTTATCGGCCCACTACAATGAGCAGTTCTTC.

The rearrangement joins TRBV4-3 to TRBJ2-7, with D perhaps matching TRBD1 (5 bases). This CDR3 is 15 amino acids long. Trimming cost V 5 bases and J 3 bases, with 17 bases left between them. Germline-derived CDR1 and CDR2 are LGHNA and YSLEER. CDR3 amino acids: CASSLAPRAVYEQYF. In DNA form, the CDR3 reads TGCGCCAGCAGCTTGGCTCCCAGGGCTGTCTACGAGCAGTACTTC.

Of note for this clone: A much larger clone differs by one base, so this may be a read error. Other DNA sequences in the sample encode the same CDR3. The CDR3 is CASSYSYNEQFF. In DNA, the CDR3 is TGTGCCAGCAGCTACTCTTACAATGAGCAGTTCTTC. V and J are TRBV14 and TRBJ2-1, with unresolved D. Trimming took 5 bases from V and 4 from J, leaving 6 bases between them. The V gene's germline CDR1 is SGHDN and CDR2 FVKESK. The CDR3 is made up of 12 amino acids.

V usage is TRBV4-1 and J usage is TRBJ2-5; 7 bases fit TRBD1. The CDR3 spans 15 residues. With V trimmed by 1 base and J by 7 bases, 9 bases remained unmatched. Germline V lookup: CDR1 MGHRA, CDR2 YSYEKL. This CDR3 reads CASSQGQGTQGTQYF. The CDR3 region has the DNA TGCGCCAGCAGCCAAGGACAGGGCACCCAGGGGACCCAGTACTTC.

On this clone: Germline and junction disagree at one end, which may indicate a read error. The CDR3 reads CASSASRGVNNEQFF. The DNA for the CDR3 is TGTGCCAGCAGTGCTTCCAGGGGGGTAAACAATGAGCAGTTCTTC. The rearrangement uses TRBV10-3 and TRBJ2-1; D might be TRBD1 (7 bases). CDR3 length: 15 residues. Germline V gene data show CDR1 as ENHRY and CDR2 as SYGVKD.

This clone was counted only a few times. V usage is TRBV2 and J usage is TRBJ1-2; D may be TRBD1 (5 bases). Between the trimmed V and J ends, which lost 1 base and 7 bases, there was a span of 10 bases. This CDR3 has 13 amino acids. Germline CDR1 and CDR2: SNHLY and FYNNEI. The chain's CDR3 is CASSEEGRGGYTF. CDR3 DNA sequence: TGTGCCAGCAGTGAAGAGGGTAGGGGTGGCTACACCTTC.

This clone showed up many times. V usage is TRBV7-8 and J usage is TRBJ2-1; TRBD2 matches 7 bases. The CDR3 runs to 13 residues. The trim removed 5 bases at V and 8 bases at J, leaving 6 bases unmatched. Germline V gives CDR1 SGHVS, CDR2 FQNEAQ. The CDR3 DNA follows: TGTGCCAGCAGCCTCGAACGGGAGGATGAGCAGTTCTTC. This encodes CASSLEREDEQFF.

This clone has a handful of counts. The rearrangement joins TRBV6-6 to TRBJ2-5; 11 bases align to TRBD1. There are 15 residues in the CDR3. After removal of 7 bases from V and 5 bases from J, the junction contained 9 bases not matched to a gene. Germline V gives CDR1 MNHNY, CDR2 SVGAGI (reference sequence). The DNA of the CDR3 is TGTGCCAGCACCAAACGGGACAGGGGGTTCGAGACCCAGTACTTC. Translated: CASTKRDRGFETQYF.

Remarks on this clone: This sample also contains other DNA sequences that code for the same CDR3. The gene calls are TRBV29-1 and TRBJ1-1; the D is unclear. The V gene's germline CDR1 is SQVTM and CDR2 ANQGSEA. The CDR3 totals 9 residues. Trimming removed 4 bases from V and 8 bases from J, with 5 bases in between. The CDR3 DNA reads TGCAGCGTTGCGGGGGAAGCTTTCTTT. Protein: CSVAGEAFF. Variable domain in full (rest from reference TRBV29-1 and TRBJ1-1): SAVISQKPSRDICQRGTSLTIQCQVDSQVTMMFWYRQQPGQSLTLIATANQGSEATYESGFVIDKFPISRPNLTFSTLTVSNMSPEDSSIYLCSVAGEAFFGQGTRLTVV.

As for this clone: The junction does not match germline at one end; this may be a read error. Other DNA variants within this sample encode the same CDR3. This chain uses TRBV9 with TRBJ1-1, with a possible D match to TRBD1 (5 bases). Germline CDR1 reads SGDLS; CDR2 reads YYNGEE. The CDR3 is 13 residues long. CDR3 sequence: CASTRGGYTEAFF. The CDR3 nucleotides read TGTGCCAGCACCCGCGGGGGATACACTGAAGCCTTCTTT.

The chain couples TRBV18 to TRBJ1-5, with D possibly being TRBD1 (5 bases). V was cut by 5 bases and J by 9 bases, with 17 bases left in between. CDR1 and CDR2 (germline): KGHSH, LQKENI. The CDR3 is 14 amino acids. The CDR3 protein is CASSTGPAGGPQHF. The CDR3 DNA reads as TGTGCCAGCTCAACTGGACCCGCGGGGGGGCCCCAGCATTTT.

In this sample, this clone turned up a few times. The rearrangement joins TRBV11-2 to TRBJ2-1; TRBD2 agrees at 10 bases. The germline gives CDR1 SGHAT, CDR2 FQNNGV. There are 15 residues in the CDR3. Trimming at V came to 4 bases and at J to 2 bases, leaving 2 bases not matched to a gene. Here the CDR3 reads CASSSLAGAYNEQFF. The DNA of the CDR3 is TGTGCCAGCAGCTCTCTAGCGGGAGCCTACAATGAGCAGTTCTTC.